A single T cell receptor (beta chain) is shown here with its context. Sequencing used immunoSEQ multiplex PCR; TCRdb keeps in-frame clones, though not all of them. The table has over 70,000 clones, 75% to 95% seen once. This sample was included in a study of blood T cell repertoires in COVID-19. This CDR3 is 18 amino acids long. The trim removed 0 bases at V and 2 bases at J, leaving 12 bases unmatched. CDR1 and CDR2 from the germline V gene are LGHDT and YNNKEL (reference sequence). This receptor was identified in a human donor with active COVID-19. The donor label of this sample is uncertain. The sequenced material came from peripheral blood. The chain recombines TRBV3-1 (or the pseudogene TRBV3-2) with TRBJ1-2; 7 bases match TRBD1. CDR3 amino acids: CASSQDRLGRGLNYGYTF. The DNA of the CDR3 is TGTGCCAGCAGCCAAGATCGTCTCGGCAGGGGGTTAAACTATGGCTACACCTTC.